This TCR beta chain derives from a study of blood T cell repertoires in COVID-19. Background on the study: Samples of COVID-19 (acute and convalescent) were obtained from the United States, Italy and Spain.

Data came from immunoSEQ multiplex PCR; TCRdb stores just in-frame clones and leaves some out. The repertoire holds 150,000 to 200,000 clones, about 90% seen once, with 9% to 10% in the top ten. The germline gives CDR1 SGHRS, CDR2 YFSETQ. The length of the CDR3 is 15 residues. Trimming pared 4 bases from V and 4 bases from J, leaving 17 bases between. This sequence joins TRBV5-1 and TRBJ1-1, with D perhaps matching TRBD1 (6 bases). Sequenced sample: PBMCs or T cells enriched from blood (not recorded which). This TCR derives from a woman in her late teens or twenties who had recovered from COVID-19. This CDR3 reads CASSPLGEGGTEAFF. Here the CDR3 DNA reads TGCGCCAGCAGCCCCCTTGGGGAGGGGGGCACTGAAGCTTTCTTT.